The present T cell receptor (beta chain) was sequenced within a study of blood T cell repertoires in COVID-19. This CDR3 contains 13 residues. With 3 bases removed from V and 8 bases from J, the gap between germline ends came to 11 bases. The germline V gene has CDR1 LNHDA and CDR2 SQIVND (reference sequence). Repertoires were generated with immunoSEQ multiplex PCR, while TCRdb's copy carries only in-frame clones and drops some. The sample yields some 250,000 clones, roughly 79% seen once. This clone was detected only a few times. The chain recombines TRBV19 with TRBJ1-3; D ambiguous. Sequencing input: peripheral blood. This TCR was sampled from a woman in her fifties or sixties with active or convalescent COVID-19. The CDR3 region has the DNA TGTGCCAGTAGTATTGAGGACGGGGACACCATATATTTT. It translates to CASSIEDGDTIYF.